A selection of T cell receptor delta chains follows, all from one sample in a study of gamma-delta chains in newborns, infants, children. TCRdb reanalysed the reads with CATT. This table has 7,500 or so delta-chain clones, roughly 10% appearing once. Sequencing was performed on blood. Receptor source: a child who was a newborn, infant or young child, either healthy, febrile or measles-vaccinated (not recorded which). Each CDR3 is given with its conserved first and last residue. Fields, in order: J gene, clone size, CDR3 length, V gene, D gene, CDR3 protein, CDR3 DNA. D genes are given only for firm matches. The size entry is marked missing in some rows and otherwise reads once, few, many or a size class.

J: TRDJ3
size: medium-sized
length: 17
V: TRDV2
D: NA
CDR3: CACDTADGSWDTRQMFF
DNA: TGTGCCTGTGACACGGCCGATGGGTCCTGGGACACCCGACAGATGTTTTTC

J: TRDJ1
size: few
length: 18
V: TRDV2
D: TRDD3
CDR3: CACDKLRSGGYATDKLIF
DNA: TGTGCCTGTGACAAACTACGATCTGGGGGATACGCCACCGATAAACTCATCTTT

J: TRDJ2
size: few
length: 17
V: TRDV2
D: TRDD3
CDR3: CACDTVTGGALTAQLFF
DNA: TGTGCCTGTGACACCGTAACTGGGGGAGCTTTGACAGCACAACTCTTCTTT

J: TRDJ1
size: few
length: 18
V: TRDV2
D: TRDD3
CDR3: CACDPSLITGDPDAGLIF
DNA: TGTGCCTGTGACCCCAGCCTAATTACTGGGGATCCCGACGCGGGGCTCATCTTT

J: TRDJ3
size: few
length: 19
V: TRDV2
D: TRDD3
CDR3: CACDAGGYDGSWDTRQMFF
DNA: TGTGCCTGTGACGCTGGGGGATACGATGGCTCCTGGGACACCCGACAGATGTTTTTC

J: TRDJ1
size: NA
length: 18
V: TRDV2
D: TRDD3
CDR3: CACDSILGELPNTDKLIF
DNA: TGTGCCTGTGACTCAATACTGGGGGAACTACCGAACACCGATAAACTCATCTTT

J: TRDJ1
size: medium-sized
length: 19
V: TRDV2
D: TRDD3
CDR3: CACDLITGGSPRRTDKLIF
DNA: TGTGCCTGTGACCTCATTACTGGGGGATCCCCCAGGAGGACCGATAAACTCATCTTT

J: TRDJ3
size: few
length: 20
V: TRDV2
D: NA
CDR3: CACDSVQGDLSSWDTRQMFF
DNA: TGTGCCTGTGACTCCGTTCAGGGGGACTTGAGCTCCTGGGACACCCGACAGATGTTTTTC

J: TRDJ3
size: few
length: 18
V: TRDV2
D: NA
CDR3: CACDTVGISSRDTRQMFF
DNA: TGTGCCTGTGACACCGTCGGGATTTCCTCCCGGGACACCCGACAGATGTTTTTC

J: TRDJ3
size: NA
length: 18
V: TRDV2
D: TRDD3
CDR3: CACDTWGNRSWDTRQMFF
DNA: TGTGCCTGTGACACCTGGGGGAACCGCTCCTGGGACACCCGACAGATGTTTTTC

J: TRDJ1
size: NA
length: 17
V: TRDV2
D: TRDD3
CDR3: CACDFVLGGTRSDKLIF
DNA: TGTGCCTGTGACTTCGTACTGGGGGGTACGCGTTCTGATAAACTCATCTTT

J: TRDJ1
size: NA
length: 18
V: TRDV2
D: NA
CDR3: CACDTVGGYKGDTDKLIF
DNA: TGTGCTTGTGACACCGTGGGGGGCTATAAGGGGGACACCGATAAACTCATCTTT

J: TRDJ1
size: large
length: 15
V: TRDV2
D: NA
CDR3: CACDTLDGVPDKLIF
DNA: TGTGCCTGTGACACCCTAGATGGGGTACCCGATAAACTCATCTTT

J: TRDJ3
size: few
length: 22
V: TRDV2
D: TRDD3
CDR3: CACDTADTTGGPSSWDTRQMFF
DNA: TGTGCCTGTGACACCGCCGACACTACTGGGGGCCCTAGCTCCTGGGACACCCGACAGATGTTTTTC

J: TRDJ1
size: medium-sized
length: 19
V: TRDV2
D: TRDD3
CDR3: CACDTLEGYARVSTDKLIF
DNA: TGTGCCTGTGACACACTTGAGGGATACGCCCGTGTGTCAACCGATAAACTCATCTTT

J: TRDJ1
size: few
length: 17
V: TRDV2
D: TRDD3
CDR3: CACDNVPLTGENDKLIF
DNA: TGTGCCTGTGACAACGTGCCCCTCACTGGGGAAAACGATAAACTCATCTTC

J: TRDJ1
size: few
length: 16
V: TRDV2
D: TRDD3
CDR3: CACDPLPGDTVDKLIF
DNA: TGTGCCTGCGACCCGCTTCCGGGGGATACGGTCGATAAACTCATCTTT

J: TRDJ1
size: few
length: 16
V: TRDV2
D: NA
CDR3: CACDTVGPWETDKLIF
DNA: TGTGCCTGTGACACCGTTGGGCCCTGGGAAACCGATAAACTCATCTTT

J: TRDJ3
size: NA
length: 18
V: TRDV2
D: TRDD3
CDR3: CACDILGGSSWDTRQMFF
DNA: TGTGCCTGTGACATACTGGGGGGGAGCTCCTGGGACACCCGACAGATGTTTTTC

J: TRDJ1
size: medium-sized
length: 19
V: TRDV2
D: TRDD3
CDR3: CACDTLILGDTPITDKLIF
DNA: TGTGCCTGTGACACCCTTATACTGGGGGATACGCCAATCACCGATAAACTCATCTTT

J: TRDJ1
size: large
length: 16
V: TRDV2
D: NA
CDR3: CACDPLLGSNSDKLIF
DNA: TGTGCCTGTGACCCCCTACTGGGTAGTAACAGCGATAAACTCATCTTT

J: TRDJ1
size: medium-sized
length: 9
V: TRDV1
D: NA
CDR3: CASGYKLIF
DNA: TGTGCCTCCGGGTATAAACTCATCTTT

J: TRDJ1
size: medium-sized
length: 19
V: TRDV2
D: TRDD3
CDR3: CACDSLAVPRGIRTDKLIF
DNA: TGTGCCTGTGACTCACTGGCTGTTCCTCGGGGGATACGCACCGATAAACTCATCTTT

J: TRDJ1
size: NA
length: 17
V: TRDV2
D: TRDD3
CDR3: CACDTLGDISYTDKLIF
DNA: TGTGCCTGTGACACCTTGGGGGATATCTCCTACACCGATAAACTCATCTTT

J: TRDJ1
size: medium-sized
length: 16
V: TRDV2
D: NA
CDR3: CACDTLPTRGTDKLIF
DNA: TGTGCCTGTGACACACTTCCGACCCGAGGCACCGATAAACTCATCTTT

J: TRDJ3
size: few
length: 22
V: TRDV2
D: TRDD3
CDR3: CACDALLGDTHLSSWDTRQMFF
DNA: TGTGCCTGTGACGCCTTGCTGGGGGATACGCACCTAAGCTCCTGGGACACCCGACAGATGTTTTTC